This TCR beta chain came from a study of T cells after yellow fever vaccination. This clonotype was seen ten or more times. The CDR3 has 14 amino acids. The ends were cut back, 1 base at V and 1 base at J, with 6 bases in the middle. The germline V gene has CDR1 MNHEY and CDR2 SMNVEV (reference sequence). Generation of TCR cDNA used 5'RACE template switching (which added a universal primer site and UMIs). TCRdb reprocessed the 5' RACE reads with MiXCR, giving one entry per CDR3 protein. This table holds more than 300,000 distinct CDR3 sequences, 6.8% found once. Sequencing used PBMCs, obtained about 41 days after the first yellow fever vaccination. V gene TRBV27 combines with J gene TRBJ2-3; D is uncertain. This TCR was recovered from a man between 18 and 35 years old who received the YFV17D yellow fever vaccine. This CDR3 reads CASSLLGGTDTQYF. CDR3 DNA sequence: TGTGCCAGCAGTTTATTGGGCGGCACAGATACGCAGTATTTT.